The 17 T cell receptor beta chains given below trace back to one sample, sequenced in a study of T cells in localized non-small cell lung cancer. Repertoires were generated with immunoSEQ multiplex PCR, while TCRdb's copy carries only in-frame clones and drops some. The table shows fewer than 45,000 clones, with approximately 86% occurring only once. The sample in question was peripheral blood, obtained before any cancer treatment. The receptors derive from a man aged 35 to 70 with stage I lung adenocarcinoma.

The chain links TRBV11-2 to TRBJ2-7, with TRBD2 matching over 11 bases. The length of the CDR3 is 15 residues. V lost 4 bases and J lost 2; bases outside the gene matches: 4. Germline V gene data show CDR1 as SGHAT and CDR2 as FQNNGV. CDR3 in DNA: TGTGCCAGCAGCTCTCTAGCGGGAGGTACCTACGAGCAGTACTTC. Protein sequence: CASSSLAGGTYEQYF.

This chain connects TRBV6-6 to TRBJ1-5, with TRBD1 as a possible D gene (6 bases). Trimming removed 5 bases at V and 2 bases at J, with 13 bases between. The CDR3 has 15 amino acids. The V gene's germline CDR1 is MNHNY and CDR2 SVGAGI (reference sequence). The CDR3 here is CASSRGKWGNQPQHF. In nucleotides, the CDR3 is TGTGCCAGCAGTAGGGGGAAGTGGGGCAATCAGCCCCAGCATTTT.

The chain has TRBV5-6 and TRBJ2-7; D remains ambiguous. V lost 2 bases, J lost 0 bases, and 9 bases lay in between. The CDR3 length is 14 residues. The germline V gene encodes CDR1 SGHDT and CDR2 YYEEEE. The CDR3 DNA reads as TGTGCCAGCAGCTTTACAGCTAGCTCCTACGAGCAGTACTTC. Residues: CASSFTASSYEQYF.

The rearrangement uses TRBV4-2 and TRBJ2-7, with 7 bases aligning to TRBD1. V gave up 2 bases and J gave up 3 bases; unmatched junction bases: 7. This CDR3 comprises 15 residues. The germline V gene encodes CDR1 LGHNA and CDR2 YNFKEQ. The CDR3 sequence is CASSQPNRDSYEQYF. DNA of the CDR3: TGTGCCAGCAGCCAACCTAACCGGGACAGCTACGAGCAGTACTTC.

CDR3 sequence reads: CASDEDEQFF. DNA for the CDR3: TGTGCCAGCGATGAGGATGAGCAGTTCTTC. The J gene is TRBJ2-1, the V gene TRBV21-1; no check of the table's D call, TRBD2, against the DNA was made. TRBV21-1 is deemed a pseudogene. CDR3 length: 10 residues.

DNA for the CDR3: TGTGCCAGCAGCCCAGGGACCTTCACCGGGGAGCTGTTTTTT. It is translated as CASSPGTFTGELFF. The chain employs TRBV7-3 and TRBJ2-2; D is tentatively TRBD1 or TRBD2 (5 bases each). V shed 5 bases and J shed 4 bases, with 11 bases lying between them. The V gene's germline CDR1 is SGHTA and CDR2 FQGTGA. The CDR3 runs to 14 residues.

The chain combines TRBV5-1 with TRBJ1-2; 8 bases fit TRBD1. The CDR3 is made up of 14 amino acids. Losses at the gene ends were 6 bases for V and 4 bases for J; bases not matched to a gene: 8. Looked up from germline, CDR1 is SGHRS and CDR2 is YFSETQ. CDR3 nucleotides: TGCGCCAGCAACACCGGGGACAGGCCCTATGGCTACACCTTC. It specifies CASNTGDRPYGYTF. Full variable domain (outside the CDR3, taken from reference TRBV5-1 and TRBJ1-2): KAGVTQTPRYLIKTRGQQVTLSCSPISGHRSVSWYQQTPGQGLQFLFEYFSETQRNKGNFPGRFSGRQFSNSRSEMNVSTLELGDSALYLCASNTGDRPYGYTFGSGTRLTVV.

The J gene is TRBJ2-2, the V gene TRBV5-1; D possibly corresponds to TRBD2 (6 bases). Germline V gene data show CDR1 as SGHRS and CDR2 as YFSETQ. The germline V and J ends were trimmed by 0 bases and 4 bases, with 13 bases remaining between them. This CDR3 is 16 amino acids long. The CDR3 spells CASSLVGGPRTGELFF. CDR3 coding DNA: TGCGCCAGCAGCTTGGTAGGAGGGCCTCGCACCGGGGAGCTGTTTTTT.

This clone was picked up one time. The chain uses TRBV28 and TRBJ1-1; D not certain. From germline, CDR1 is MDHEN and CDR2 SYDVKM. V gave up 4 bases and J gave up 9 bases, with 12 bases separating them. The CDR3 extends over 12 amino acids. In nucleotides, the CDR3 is TGTGCCAGCAGTTATGGACGGATGAAAGCTTTCTTT. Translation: CASSYGRMKAFF.

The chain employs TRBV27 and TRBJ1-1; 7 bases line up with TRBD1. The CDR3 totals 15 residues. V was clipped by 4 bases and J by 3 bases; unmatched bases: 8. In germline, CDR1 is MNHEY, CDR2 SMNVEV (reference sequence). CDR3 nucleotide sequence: TGTGCCAGCAGTTCCTACGGGACAGAAGACACTGAAGCTTTCTTT. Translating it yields CASSSYGTEDTEAFF.

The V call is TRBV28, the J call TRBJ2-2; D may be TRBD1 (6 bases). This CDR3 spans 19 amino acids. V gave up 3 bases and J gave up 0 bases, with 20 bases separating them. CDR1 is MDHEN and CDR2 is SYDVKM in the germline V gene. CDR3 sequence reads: CASSLPNRYRAANTGELFF. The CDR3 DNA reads TGTGCCAGCAGTTTGCCCAACCGTTACAGGGCAGCGAACACCGGGGAGCTGTTTTTT.

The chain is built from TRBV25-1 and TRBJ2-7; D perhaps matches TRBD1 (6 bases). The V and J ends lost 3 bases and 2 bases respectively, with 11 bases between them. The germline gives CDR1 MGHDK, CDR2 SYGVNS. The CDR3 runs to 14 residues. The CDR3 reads CASSDRTETYEQYF. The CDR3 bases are TGTGCCAGCAGTGACAGGACAGAGACCTACGAGCAGTACTTC.

The CDR3 DNA reads TGCGCCAGCAGCCACCGATCGGGGGGGTCGGGGGCCAACGTCCTGACTTTC. It is translated as CASSHRSGGSGANVLTF. The V call is TRBV4-1, the J call TRBJ2-6, with 8 bases aligning to TRBD2. Germline CDR1 MGHRA, CDR2 YSYEKL. V was pared by 3 bases and J by 4 bases, with 8 bases of the junction left unmatched. This CDR3 has 17 amino acids.

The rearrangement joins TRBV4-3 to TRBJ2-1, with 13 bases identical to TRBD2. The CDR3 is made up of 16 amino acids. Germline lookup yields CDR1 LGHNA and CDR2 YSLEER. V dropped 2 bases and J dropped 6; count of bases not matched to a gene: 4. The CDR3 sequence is CASSQHGTSGINEQFF. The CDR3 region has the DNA TGCGCCAGCAGCCAACACGGGACTAGCGGGATCAATGAGCAGTTCTTC.

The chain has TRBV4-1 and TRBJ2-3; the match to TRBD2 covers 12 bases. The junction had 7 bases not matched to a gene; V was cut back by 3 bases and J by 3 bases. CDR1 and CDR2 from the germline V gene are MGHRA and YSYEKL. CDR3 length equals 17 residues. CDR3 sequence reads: CASSQIKLAGGTDTQYF. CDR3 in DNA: TGCGCCAGCAGCCAGATTAAACTAGCGGGAGGTACAGATACGCAGTATTTT.

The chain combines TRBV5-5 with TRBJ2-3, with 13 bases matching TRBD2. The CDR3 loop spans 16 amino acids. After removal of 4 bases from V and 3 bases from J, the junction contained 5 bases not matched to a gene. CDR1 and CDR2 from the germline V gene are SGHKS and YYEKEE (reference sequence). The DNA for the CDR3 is TGTGCCAGCAGCCACGGACTAGCGGGAGTAACAGATACGCAGTATTTT. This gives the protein CASSHGLAGVTDTQYF. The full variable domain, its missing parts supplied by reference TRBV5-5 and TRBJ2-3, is DAGVTQSPTHLIKTRGQQVTLRCSPISGHKSVSWYQQVLGQGPQFIFQYYEKEERGRGNFPDRFSARQFPNYSSELNVNALLLGDSALYLCASSHGLAGVTDTQYFGPGTRLTVL.

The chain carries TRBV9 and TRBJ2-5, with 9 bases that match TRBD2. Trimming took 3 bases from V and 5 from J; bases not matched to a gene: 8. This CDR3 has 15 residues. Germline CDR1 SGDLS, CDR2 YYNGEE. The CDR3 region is CASSANSGRTETQYF. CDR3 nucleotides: TGTGCCAGCAGCGCTAATAGCGGGAGAACCGAGACCCAGTACTTC.